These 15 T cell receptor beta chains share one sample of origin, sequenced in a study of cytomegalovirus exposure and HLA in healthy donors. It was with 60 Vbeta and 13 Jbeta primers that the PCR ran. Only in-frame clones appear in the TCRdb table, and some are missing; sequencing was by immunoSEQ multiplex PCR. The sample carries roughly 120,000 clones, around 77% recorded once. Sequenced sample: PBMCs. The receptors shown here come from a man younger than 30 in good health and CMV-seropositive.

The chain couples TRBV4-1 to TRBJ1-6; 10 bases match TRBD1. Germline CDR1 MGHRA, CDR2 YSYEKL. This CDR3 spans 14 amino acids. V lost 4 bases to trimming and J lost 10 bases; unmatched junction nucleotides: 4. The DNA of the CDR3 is TGCGCCAGCAGCCGAGGACAGGGGGGATCACCCCTCCACTTT. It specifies CASSRGQGGSPLHF.

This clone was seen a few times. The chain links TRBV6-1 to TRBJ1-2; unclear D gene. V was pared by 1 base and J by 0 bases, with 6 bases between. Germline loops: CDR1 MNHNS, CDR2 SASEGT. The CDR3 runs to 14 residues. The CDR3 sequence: CASSEGRANYGYTF. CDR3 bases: TGTGCCAGCAGTGAAGGACGGGCTAACTATGGCTACACCTTC.

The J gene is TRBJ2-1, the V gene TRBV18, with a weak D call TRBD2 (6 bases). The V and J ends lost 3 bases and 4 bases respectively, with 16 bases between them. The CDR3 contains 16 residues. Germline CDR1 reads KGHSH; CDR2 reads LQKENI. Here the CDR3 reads CASSPFRDSSYNEQFF. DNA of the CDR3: TGTGCCAGCTCACCCTTCCGGGACTCCTCATACAATGAGCAGTTCTTC.

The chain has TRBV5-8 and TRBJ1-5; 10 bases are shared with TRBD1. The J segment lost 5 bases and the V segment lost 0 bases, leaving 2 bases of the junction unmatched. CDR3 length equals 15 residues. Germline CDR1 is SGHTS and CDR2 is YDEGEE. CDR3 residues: CASSLGTGGYQPQHF. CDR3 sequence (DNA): TGTGCCAGCAGCTTGGGGACAGGGGGGTATCAGCCCCAGCATTTT.

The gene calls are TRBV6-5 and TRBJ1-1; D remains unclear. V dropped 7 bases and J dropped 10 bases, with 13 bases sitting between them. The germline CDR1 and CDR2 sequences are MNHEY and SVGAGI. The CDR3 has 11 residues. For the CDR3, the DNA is TGTGCCAGCAAGAAGGGAGTTAGAGCTTTCTTT. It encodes CASKKGVRAFF.

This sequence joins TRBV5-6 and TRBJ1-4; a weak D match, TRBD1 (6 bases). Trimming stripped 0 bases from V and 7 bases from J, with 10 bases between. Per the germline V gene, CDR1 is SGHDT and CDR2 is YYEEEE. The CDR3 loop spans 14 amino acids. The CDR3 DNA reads TGTGCCAGCAGCTTGGGTACAGGGATTGAAAAACTGTTTTTT. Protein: CASSLGTGIEKLFF.

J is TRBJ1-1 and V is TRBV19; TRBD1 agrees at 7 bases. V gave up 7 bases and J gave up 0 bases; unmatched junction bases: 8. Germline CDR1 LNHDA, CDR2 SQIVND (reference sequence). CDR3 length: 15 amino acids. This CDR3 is CASMTGPSMNTEAFF. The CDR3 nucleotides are TGTGCCAGTATGACAGGGCCTTCCATGAACACTGAAGCTTTCTTT.

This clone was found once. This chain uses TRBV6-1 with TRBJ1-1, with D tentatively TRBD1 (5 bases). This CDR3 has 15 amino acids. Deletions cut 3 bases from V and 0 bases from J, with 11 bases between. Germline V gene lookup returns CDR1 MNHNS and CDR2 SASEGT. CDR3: CASSEAGWLNTEAFF. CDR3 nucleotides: TGTGCCAGCAGTGAGGCAGGGTGGCTGAACACTGAAGCTTTCTTT.

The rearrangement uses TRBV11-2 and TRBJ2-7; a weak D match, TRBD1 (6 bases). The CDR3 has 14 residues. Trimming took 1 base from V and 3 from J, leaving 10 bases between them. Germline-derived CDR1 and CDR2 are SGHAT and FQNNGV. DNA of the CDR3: TGTGCCAGCAGCTTAGTGAGGGGGTACTACGAGCAGTACTTC. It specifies CASSLVRGYYEQYF. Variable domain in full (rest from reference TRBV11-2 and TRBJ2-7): EAGVAQSPRYKIIEKRQSVAFWCNPISGHATLYWYQQILGQGPKLLIQFQNNGVVDDSQLPKDRFSAERLKGVDSTLKIQPAKLEDSAVYLCASSLVRGYYEQYFGPGTRLTVT.

The CDR3 protein is CASSERGRLSNQPQHF. The CDR3 DNA reads TGTGCCAGCAGTGAAAGGGGCAGGCTGAGCAATCAGCCCCAGCATTTT. The rearrangement uses TRBV2 and TRBJ1-5; D might be TRBD1 (5 bases). This CDR3 is 16 amino acids long. Germline CDR1 and CDR2: SNHLY and FYNNEI. Trimming removed 2 bases at V and 1 base at J, with 12 bases between.

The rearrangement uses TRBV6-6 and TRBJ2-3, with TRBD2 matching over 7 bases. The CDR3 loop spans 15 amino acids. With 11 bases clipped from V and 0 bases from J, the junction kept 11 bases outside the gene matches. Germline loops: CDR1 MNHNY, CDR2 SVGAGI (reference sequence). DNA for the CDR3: TGTGCCTCGAGAGGGCTAGCGGCTAGCACAGATACGCAGTATTTT. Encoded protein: CASRGLAASTDTQYF.

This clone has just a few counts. The CDR3 DNA reads TGTGCCAGCAGCTTATATGGCCGCATGAACACTGAAGCTTTCTTT. Its protein is CASSLYGRMNTEAFF. The V and J genes are TRBV5-6 and TRBJ1-1; D uncertain. The CDR3 has 15 amino acids. V lost 2 bases, J lost 0 bases, and 11 bases lay in between. From germline, CDR1 is SGHDT and CDR2 YYEEEE.

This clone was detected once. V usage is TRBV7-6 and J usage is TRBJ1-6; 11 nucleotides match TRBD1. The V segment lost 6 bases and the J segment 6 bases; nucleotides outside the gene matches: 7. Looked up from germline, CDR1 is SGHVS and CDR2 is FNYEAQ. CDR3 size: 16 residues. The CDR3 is CASSIGTGGINSPLHF. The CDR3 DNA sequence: TGTGCCAGCAGTATTGGGACAGGGGGAATTAATTCACCCCTCCACTTT.

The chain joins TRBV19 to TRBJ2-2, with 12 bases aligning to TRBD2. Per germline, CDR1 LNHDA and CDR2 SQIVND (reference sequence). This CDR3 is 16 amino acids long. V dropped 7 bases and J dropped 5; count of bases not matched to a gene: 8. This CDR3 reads CASTTGLAGQTGELFF. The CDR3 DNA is TGTGCCAGTACGACAGGACTAGCGGGGCAGACCGGGGAGCTGTTTTTT. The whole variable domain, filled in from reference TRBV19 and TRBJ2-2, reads DGGITQSPKYLFRKEGQNVTLSCEQNLNHDAMYWYRQDPGQGLRLIYYSQIVNDFQKGDIAEGYSVSREKKESFPLTVTSAQKNPTAFYLCASTTGLAGQTGELFFGEGSRLTVL.

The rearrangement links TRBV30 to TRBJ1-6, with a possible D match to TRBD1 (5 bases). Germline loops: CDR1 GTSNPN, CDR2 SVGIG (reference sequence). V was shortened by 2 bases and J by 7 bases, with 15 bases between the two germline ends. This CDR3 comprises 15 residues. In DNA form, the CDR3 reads TGTGCCTGGAGTAACCGGCAGGGAGGAAATTCACCCCTCCACTTT. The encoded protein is CAWSNRQGGNSPLHF. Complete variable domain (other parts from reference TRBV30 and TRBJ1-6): SQTIHQWPATLVQPVGSPLSLECTVEGTSNPNLYWYRQAAGRGLQLLFYSVGIGQISSEVPQNLSASRPQDRQFILSSKKLLLSDSGFYLCAWSNRQGGNSPLHFGNGTRLTVT.